This TCR beta chain comes out of a study of Ad26.COV2.S vaccination and SARS-CoV-2 variants. At the level of the study: This donor came from the COV1001 trial of Ad26.COV2.S. Participants got Ad26.COV2.S intramuscularly, once or twice 56 days apart. Study-level points and caveats: Possibly, TCR breadth and depth analyses underestimated total T cell responses.

Sequenced by immunoSEQ multiplex PCR; TCRdb stores in-frame clones only, minus some. The table shows roughly 420,000 clones, with roughly 87% occurring only once. Documented treatment: around 19 received Ad26.COV2.S at low or high dose, single or two shots; 5 received placebo; per-sample allocation not given. Samples were taken on day 63 after the first vaccine or placebo injection. In this sample, this clone turned up a few times. Its antigen is undetermined. V gave up 5 bases and J gave up 2 bases, with 10 bases separating them. Germline V gene data show CDR1 as KGHSH and CDR2 as LQKENI. The CDR3 sequence is 14 residues long.

This receptor was taken from a person aged 18-65 years who received the Ad26.COV2.S COVID-19 vaccine or a placebo. Source: peripheral blood, taken in a trial of Ad26.COV2.S vaccine versus placebo. The rearrangement links TRBV18 to TRBJ1-3, with D tentatively TRBD1 (5 bases). Here the CDR3 DNA reads TGTGCCAGCTCAACTCGGGGCCCTGGAAACACCATATATTTT. Protein: CASSTRGPGNTIYF.